The 26 T cell receptor beta chains reported below all come from one sample, sequenced in a study of OX40 agonist ivuxolimab in advanced cancers. Sequenced by immunoSEQ multiplex PCR; TCRdb stores in-frame clones only, minus some. The data show about 19,000 clones, approximately 77% seen once. The sample here was CD4+ or CD8+ T cells sorted from blood, taken in a trial of the OX40 agonist ivuxolimab. The source is an adult with an advanced solid tumor such as melanoma, head and neck, liver or kidney cancer.

The V and J genes are TRBV5-4 and TRBJ1-4, with 10 bases lining up with TRBD1. The CDR3 sequence is 15 residues long. Germline V gene lookup returns CDR1 SGHNT and CDR2 YYREEE (reference sequence). Losses at the gene ends were 4 bases for V and 8 bases for J; bases not matched to a gene: 8. CDR3 in DNA: TGTGCCAGCAGCCCGGGGACAGGGGCTGGGGAAAAACTGTTTTTT. Encoded protein: CASSPGTGAGEKLFF.

This clone ranks as medium-sized (0.01 to 0.1%). The V and J genes are TRBV30 and TRBJ1-1, with D perhaps matching TRBD1 (5 bases). This CDR3 is 13 amino acids long. Germline V gene lookup returns CDR1 GTSNPN and CDR2 SVGIG (reference sequence). V lost 3 bases, J lost 3 bases, and 11 bases lay in between. The CDR3 loop is CAWRDQGYTEAFF. In DNA form, the CDR3 reads TGTGCCTGGAGGGACCAGGGTTACACTGAAGCTTTCTTT.

With respect to this clone: This likely stems from a read error, as it lies one base from a far larger clone. The chain combines TRBV5-1 with TRBJ2-7; no definite D call. Germline V gene lookup returns CDR1 SGHRS and CDR2 YFSETQ. The V end lost 1 base, the J end lost 7 bases, and 9 bases lay between the germline ends. This CDR3 has 12 amino acids. CDR3 sequence reads: CASSLSVGEQYF. In DNA, the CDR3 is TGCGCCAGCAGCTTGTCGGTAGGAGAGCAGTACTTC.

This rearrangement joins TRBV2 to TRBJ2-5, with TRBD2 matching 8 bases. Per germline, CDR1 SNHLY and CDR2 FYNNEI. The CDR3 covers 14 residues. V shed 6 bases and J 2 bases; nucleotides not matched to a gene: 5. CDR3 region: CASRPGGVQETQYF. CDR3 in DNA: TGTGCCAGCAGGCCGGGGGGGGTTCAAGAGACCCAGTACTTC.

Regarding this clone: The same CDR3 arises from other DNA sequences in this sample as well. DNA of the CDR3: TGTGCCAGCAGTCCAGGACAGATGAACACTGAAGCTTTCTTT. It encodes CASSPGQMNTEAFF. This chain joins TRBV5-5 and TRBJ1-1; D is possibly TRBD1 (6 bases). Per germline, CDR1 SGHKS and CDR2 YYEKEE (reference sequence). This CDR3 region has 14 residues. Deletions cut 5 bases from V and 0 bases from J, with 11 bases between.

Points on this clone: This may arise from a read error, as a much more abundant clone is one base away. Other DNA sequences in this sample translate to the same CDR3. This chain uses TRBV9 with TRBJ2-1, with 8 bases that match TRBD2. CDR3 length equals 17 residues. The germline CDR1 and CDR2 sequences are SGDLS and YYNGEE. J was trimmed by 1 base and V by 3 bases; bases with no gene match: 9. The CDR3 sequence is CASSDSTSGSSYNEQFF. The CDR3 DNA sequence: TGTGCCAGCAGCGACAGTACCAGCGGGAGTTCCTACAATGAGCAGTTCTTC. Full variable domain (outside the CDR3, taken from reference TRBV9 and TRBJ2-1): DSGVTQTPKHLITATGQRVTLRCSPRSGDLSVYWYQQSLDQGLQFLIQYYNGEERAKGNILERFSAQQFPDLHSELNLSSLELGDSALYFCASSDSTSGSSYNEQFFGPGTRLTVL.

This clone was seen just once. This chain uses TRBV19 with TRBJ2-6; no reliable D call. This CDR3 is 16 amino acids long. V gave up 1 base and J gave up 0 bases, with 7 bases separating them. Germline V gives CDR1 LNHDA, CDR2 SQIVND (reference sequence). CDR3 sequence reads: CASSIGVSSGANVLTF. The CDR3 nucleotides are TGTGCCAGTAGTATAGGAGTGAGCTCTGGGGCCAACGTCCTGACTTTC.

The chain couples TRBV7-2 to TRBJ2-3; D uncertain. The V end lost 5 bases, the J end lost 2 bases, and 5 bases lay between the germline ends. The CDR3 is made up of 12 amino acids. Germline V CDR1 and CDR2: SGHTA, FQGNSA. The CDR3 DNA reads as TGTGCCAGCAGCCGTTTCACAGATACGCAGTATTTT. Translated: CASSRFTDTQYF.

V gene TRBV7-9 combines with J gene TRBJ2-1; 12 positions agree with TRBD2. The V gene end was trimmed by 5 bases and the J gene end by 6 bases; junction bases not matched to a gene: 8. Germline V gene data show CDR1 as SEHNR and CDR2 as FQNEAQ (reference sequence). There are 16 residues in the CDR3. The DNA for the CDR3 is TGTGCCAGCAGCCCGAAGACTAGCGGGAGCTCCAATGAGCAGTTCTTC. As protein: CASSPKTSGSSNEQFF.

Details on this clone: Its ends do not fully match the called genes, so a read error is possible. The V call is TRBV5-4, the J call TRBJ2-7; D may be TRBD2 (6 bases). Germline V gene data show CDR1 as SGHNT and CDR2 as YYREEE (reference sequence). The CDR3 covers 16 residues. The DNA of the CDR3 is TGCGCCAGCAGCCAACGACTAGACCTAGGCCCCTACGAGCAGTACTTC. Translated, it gives CASSQRLDLGPYEQYF. Complete variable domain (other parts from reference TRBV5-4 and TRBJ2-7): ETGVTQSPTHLIKTRGQQVTLRCSSQSGHNTVSWYQQALGQGPQFIFQYYREEENGRGNFPPRFSGLQFPNYSSELNVNALELDDSALYLCASSQRLDLGPYEQYFGPGTRLTVT.

This clone turned up a few times. This chain uses TRBV2 with TRBJ1-2; D unresolved. Germline loops: CDR1 SNHLY, CDR2 FYNNEI. CDR3 length: 13 residues. V lost 3 bases, J lost 3 bases, and 8 bases lay in between. The CDR3 DNA reads as TGTGCCAGCAGTGAGCACAGCGACTATGGCTACACCTTC. Protein: CASSEHSDYGYTF.

The rearrangement joins TRBV28 to TRBJ1-1; D is uncertain. Looked up from germline, CDR1 is MDHEN and CDR2 is SYDVKM. With 2 bases removed from V and 4 bases from J, the gap between germline ends came to 8 bases. The CDR3 totals 13 residues. CDR3 bases: TGTGCCAGCAGTTTAGGAGGGTTCACTGAAGCTTTCTTT. It is translated as CASSLGGFTEAFF.

This chain links TRBV4-3 with TRBJ2-1, with no clear D. This CDR3 comprises 15 residues. V gave up 0 bases and J gave up 4 bases, with 10 bases separating them. Germline V lookup: CDR1 LGHNA, CDR2 YSLEER. CDR3 nucleotides: TGCGCCAGCAGCCAAGAGGGCGGCGCGTACAATGAGCAGTTCTTC. It encodes CASSQEGGAYNEQFF.

Concerning this clone itself: The junction and the germline gene differ at one end; a read error may be behind it. V usage is TRBV25-1 and J usage is TRBJ2-1; 12 bases fit TRBD2. This CDR3 is 16 amino acids long. Germline V gene lookup returns CDR1 MGHDK and CDR2 SYGVNS. This CDR3 is CASSGGTSGFYNGQFF. CDR3 bases: TGTGCCAGCAGTGGCGGGACTAGCGGGTTCTACAATGGGCAGTTCTTC.

V and J are TRBV5-1 and TRBJ2-7; the D is unclear. The CDR3 contains 13 residues. V was cut by 0 bases and J by 0 bases, with 4 bases left in between. CDR1 is SGHRS, CDR2 YFSETQ, per germline. CDR3 bases: TGCGCCAGCAGCTTGGATGCCTCCTACGAGCAGTACTTC. Protein sequence: CASSLDASYEQYF.

V gene TRBV11-2 combines with J gene TRBJ2-1; D unclear. This CDR3 region has 17 residues. Germline values: CDR1 SGHAT, CDR2 FQNNGV. V lost 0 bases and J lost 0, with 12 bases in between. CDR3: CASSLESVIDSYNEQFF. The CDR3 nucleotides read TGTGCCAGCAGCTTAGAGTCGGTGATAGACTCCTACAATGAGCAGTTCTTC.

This clone was counted between two and nine times. This CDR3 is also generated by other DNA sequences in the sample. V and J are TRBV4-1 and TRBJ1-2; D not certain. The CDR3 has 15 amino acids. Germline assignment: CDR1 MGHRA and CDR2 YSYEKL. V lost 0 bases and J lost 0, with 8 bases in between. The CDR3 sequence is CASSQEDRANYGYTF. In nucleotides, the CDR3 is TGCGCCAGCAGCCAAGAAGATCGGGCTAACTATGGCTACACCTTC.

Only one count was recorded for this clone. This chain uses TRBV6-1 with TRBJ2-7; tentatively, D is TRBD2 (6 bases). Germline loops: CDR1 MNHNS, CDR2 SASEGT. The CDR3 loop spans 13 amino acids. The V end lost 5 bases, the J end lost 0 bases, and 8 bases lay between the germline ends. The CDR3 coding sequence is TGTGCCAGCAGTCCCGGGAGCTCCTACGAGCAGTACTTC. It encodes CASSPGSSYEQYF.

This rearrangement joins TRBV29-1 to TRBJ2-7; D may be TRBD2 (5 bases). Germline-derived CDR1 and CDR2 are SQVTM and ANQGSEA. The V end lost 5 bases, the J end lost 3 bases, and 8 bases lay between the germline ends. The CDR3 is 11 residues long. In DNA, the CDR3 is TGCAGCGTTCATACTAGCTACGAGCAGTACTTC. Encoded protein: CSVHTSYEQYF.

This sequence joins TRBV5-1 and TRBJ2-4, with TRBD2 as a possible D gene (5 bases). This CDR3 contains 15 residues. Germline CDR1 reads SGHRS; CDR2 reads YFSETQ. Trimming left V 0 bases short and J 8 bases short, with 15 bases between. This CDR3 reads CASSLVGNHGDIQYF. Here the CDR3 DNA reads TGCGCCAGCAGCTTGGTCGGGAACCATGGGGACATTCAGTACTTC.

This chain connects TRBV27 to TRBJ2-7; D gene uncertain. CDR3 size: 15 residues. V gave up 0 bases and J gave up 3 bases, with 12 bases separating them. The germline CDR1 and CDR2 sequences are MNHEY and SMNVEV (reference sequence). The CDR3 coding sequence is TGTGCCAGCAGTTTATCCCCAGGAATAGGCTACGAGCAGTACTTC. Protein: CASSLSPGIGYEQYF.

The chain carries TRBV7-2 and TRBJ2-7, with TRBD2 matching 9 bases. The germline CDR1 and CDR2 sequences are SGHTA and FQGNSA. J lost 4 bases, V lost 5 bases, and 9 bases had no gene match. This CDR3 spans 15 amino acids. CDR3 sequence reads: CASSPRGSGRYEQYF. The DNA of the CDR3 is TGTGCCAGCAGCCCTCGGGGTAGCGGGAGATACGAGCAGTACTTC. The variable domain in full, completed from reference TRBV7-2 and TRBJ2-7, reads GAGVSQSPSNKVTEKGKDVELRCDPISGHTALYWYRQSLGQGLEFLIYFQGNSAPDKSGLPSDRFSAERTGGSVSTLTIQRTQQEDSAVYLCASSPRGSGRYEQYFGPGTRLTVT.

This clone showed up just a few times. The chain has TRBV6-1 and TRBJ2-7, with 8 bases fitting TRBD2. V trimming: 5 bases; J trimming: 9 bases; junction bases outside the gene matches: 3. The CDR3 contains 11 residues. Germline V lookup: CDR1 MNHNS, CDR2 SASEGT. In nucleotides, the CDR3 is TGTGCCAGCAGTTTCAGCGGGGGGCAGTACTTC. Its protein product is CASSFSGGQYF.

The chain is built from TRBV5-1 and TRBJ2-3; no firm D call. Germline assignment: CDR1 SGHRS and CDR2 YFSETQ. Deletions cut 5 bases from V and 4 bases from J, with 8 bases between. This CDR3 has 12 amino acids. The CDR3 sequence: CASSFQADTQYF. CDR3 DNA: TGCGCCAGCAGTTTTCAGGCAGATACGCAGTATTTT.

V and J are TRBV11-3 and TRBJ1-4, with 10 bases matching TRBD1. The CDR3 loop spans 14 amino acids. Germline V lookup: CDR1 SGHNT, CDR2 YENEEA. Trimming removed 6 bases from V and 5 bases from J; junction bases left unmatched: 3. The CDR3 protein is CASRKDRGNEKLFF. The CDR3 DNA follows: TGTGCCAGCAGAAAGGACAGGGGGAATGAAAAACTGTTTTTT.

The chain has TRBV5-1 and TRBJ1-4; TRBD1 is a possible D gene (5 bases). The V end was cut by 6 bases, the J end by 3 bases, with 12 bases between. Germline CDR1 is SGHRS and CDR2 is YFSETQ. The CDR3 runs 14 residues. CDR3 residues: CASTSGSSNEKLFF. CDR3 DNA sequence: TGCGCCAGCACCTCAGGGTCCTCTAATGAAAAACTGTTTTTT.